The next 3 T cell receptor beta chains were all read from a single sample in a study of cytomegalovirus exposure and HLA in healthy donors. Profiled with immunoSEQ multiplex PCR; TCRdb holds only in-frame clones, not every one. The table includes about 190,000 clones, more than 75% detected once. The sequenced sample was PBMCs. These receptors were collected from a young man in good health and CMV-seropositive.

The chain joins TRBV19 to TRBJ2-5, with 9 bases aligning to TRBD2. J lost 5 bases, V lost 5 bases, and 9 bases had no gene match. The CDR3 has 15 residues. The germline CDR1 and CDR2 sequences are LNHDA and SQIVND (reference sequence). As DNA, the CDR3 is TGTGCCAGTAGTCCCTGGACTAGCGCAGGGGAGACCCAGTACTTC. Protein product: CASSPWTSAGETQYF.

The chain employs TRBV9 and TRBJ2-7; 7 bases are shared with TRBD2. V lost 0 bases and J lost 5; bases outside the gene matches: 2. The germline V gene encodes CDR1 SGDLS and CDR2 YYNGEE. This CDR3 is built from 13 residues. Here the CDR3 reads CASSVGGGNEQYF. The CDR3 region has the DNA TGTGCCAGCAGCGTAGGGGGAGGGAACGAGCAGTACTTC.

CDR3 coding DNA: TGTGCCAGCAGTTCCGGACGGCTCGAGGGTGAAAAACTGTTTTTT. This sequence encodes CASSSGRLEGEKLFF. The gene calls are TRBV6-1 and TRBJ1-4; D remains ambiguous. Germline V gives CDR1 MNHNS, CDR2 SASEGT. With 5 bases removed from V and 7 bases from J, the gap between germline ends came to 17 bases. The CDR3 is 15 residues long.